These T cell receptor beta chains were read from a single sample in a study of a mutant IDH1 vaccine in newly diagnosed glioma. Profiled with immunoSEQ multiplex PCR; TCRdb holds only in-frame clones, not every one. The table includes 85,000 to 100,000 clones, 80% to 90% detected once. The starting material was PBMCs, obtained from a glioma patient treated with radiotherapy, temozolomide or both. The receptors here all came from a woman in her fifties or sixties with glioma. CDR3s include the opening cysteine and the closing phenylalanine or tryptophan. The D gene is left open where the match is weak. Size tells how often a clone was seen (once, few, many) or the class of an expanded clone, and some rows leave it out.

>TRBJ1-6|NA|NA|TRBV6-6
TGTGCCAGCAGTTATCTACAGGGAAATTCACCCCTCCACTTT
CASSYLQGNSPLHF
>TRBJ2-5|TRBD2|NA|TRBV29-1
TGCAGCGCCCCCACTAGCGGGGGAAAAGAGACCCAGTACTTC
CSAPTSGGKETQYF
>TRBJ1-3|NA|NA|TRBV5-4
TGTGCCAGCAGCACCCGGGACAAGAGCTCTGGAAACACCATATATTTT
CASSTRDKSSGNTIYF
>TRBJ1-2|NA|once|TRBV21-1
TGTGCCAGCACCCTACCGTCACCGAGAGGCTACACCTTC
CASTLPSPRGYTF
>TRBJ2-2|TRBD2|NA|TRBV5-8
TGTGCCAGCAGCTTGGAGCTAGCGGGGGGCGGCACCGGGGAGCTGTTTTTT
CASSLELAGGGTGELFF
>TRBJ1-6|NA|NA|TRBV7-9
TGTGCCAGCAGCTTATGGGGACACCATAATTCACCCCTCCACTTT
CASSLWGHHNSPLHF
>TRBJ2-5|NA|NA|TRBV18
TGTGCCAGCTCGCTTGACGGCCGGCGGGGAGAGACCCAGTACTTC
CASSLDGRRGETQYF
>TRBJ1-1|NA|NA|TRBV9
TGTGCCAGCGGGGGACGGGCTGAAGCTTTCTTT
CASGGRAEAFF
>TRBJ1-1|NA|NA|TRBV27
TGTGCCAGCGGCTCCATTGAAGCTTTCTTT
CASGSIEAFF
>TRBJ1-2|TRBD1|NA|TRBV6-1
TGTGCCAGCAGTGAAGGAAGAGGGGGCCTCTATGGCTACACCTTC
CASSEGRGGLYGYTF
>TRBJ1-1|NA|NA|TRBV7-2
TGTGCCAGCAGTAAGTACACCAATGAAGCTTTCTTT
CASSKYTNEAFF
>TRBJ2-3|TRBD1|NA|TRBV9
TGTGCCAGCAGCCGAGGACAGGGTTGGGGCACAGATACGCAGTATTTT
CASSRGQGWGTDTQYF
>TRBJ2-2|NA|NA|TRBV9
TGTGCCAGCAGCGTGGACAGTGCCACCGGGGAGCTGTTTTTT
CASSVDSATGELFF
>TRBJ2-2|NA|NA|TRBV5-4
TGTGCCAGCAGCTTGGAAGGAGGGGGAGGGGAAGTCACCGGGGAGCTGTTTTTT
CASSLEGGGGEVTGELFF
>TRBJ1-5|NA|NA|TRBV6-6
TGTGCCAGCAGTCCCGGGGGCGGTCAGCCCCAGCATTTT
CASSPGGGQPQHF
>TRBJ1-2|NA|NA|TRBV6-5
TGTGCCAGCAGTTATGACGGCAGGCTCCATGGCTACACCTTC
CASSYDGRLHGYTF
>TRBJ2-2|NA|NA|TRBV27
TGTGCCAGCAGTTTATATTGGGGGGTTGGCACCGGGGAGCTGTTTTTT
CASSLYWGVGTGELFF
>TRBJ2-6|NA|few|TRBV5-6
TGTGCCAGCAGGGCTTCGGGGGCCAACGTCCTGACTTTC
CASRASGANVLTF
>TRBJ1-6|NA|NA|TRBV30
TGTGCCTGGAGAAGGGCAAGTTATAGCTCCTATAATTCACCCCTCCACTTT
CAWRRASYSSYNSPLHF
>TRBJ1-6|NA|NA|TRBV2
TGTGCCAGCAGTGAAGGTCCGGTTAATTCACCCCTCCACTTT
CASSEGPVNSPLHF
>TRBJ2-3|NA|NA|TRBV15
TGTGCCACCAGCAGAGTCGGTCTCACAGATACGCAGTATTTT
CATSRVGLTDTQYF
>TRBJ2-7|NA|NA|TRBV5-6
TGTGCCAGCAGCTTGGAAAGGCGTGCCGAGCAGTACTTC
CASSLERRAEQYF
>TRBJ2-7|NA|NA|TRBV6-1
TGTGCCAGCAGTGAAGCAGGGTCTGAGTACTTC
CASSEAGSEYF
>TRBJ1-2|NA|NA|TRBV10-3
TGTGCCATCATCGAGGGGGATTCAGGCAGCCGCCGGGGAGCTAACTATGGCTACACCTTC
CAIIEGDSGSRRGANYGYTF
>TRBJ1-3|NA|NA|TRBV5-1
TGCGCCAGCAGCCGGGACTTGAGCTCTGGAAACACCATATATTTT
CASSRDLSSGNTIYF
>TRBJ1-1|NA|NA|TRBV5-1
TGCGCCAGCAGCTCCGTACCCACTGAAGCTTTCTTT
CASSSVPTEAFF
>TRBJ2-7|NA|NA|TRBV30
TGTGCCTGGAGTGGACCTTCCTACGAGCAGTACTTC
CAWSGPSYEQYF
>TRBJ2-5|NA|once|TRBV6-4
TGTGCCAGCAGTGACTTCCTGTCTCCCGACCAAGAGACCCAGTACTTC
CASSDFLSPDQETQYF
>TRBJ2-5|NA|once|TRBV5-1
TGCGCCAGCAGCCCCGGGGTTCAAGAGACCCAGTACTTC
CASSPGVQETQYF
>TRBJ2-3|NA|NA|TRBV2
TGTGCCAGCAGTGAAGCAGATACGCAGTATTTT
CASSEADTQYF
>TRBJ2-4|NA|once|TRBV15
TGTGCCACCAGCAGAGATCTCAGGGGAGGGGCTAACATTCAGTACTTC
CATSRDLRGGANIQYF
>TRBJ2-2|NA|NA|TRBV4-1
TGCGCCAGCAGCCAAGACCGCCAGTCGGCCACCGGGGAGCTGTTTTTT
CASSQDRQSATGELFF
>TRBJ2-7|NA|NA|TRBV29-1
TGCAGCGCTGCACGGTCCACCAACTACGAGCAGTACTTC
CSAARSTNYEQYF
>TRBJ1-5|NA|NA|TRBV27
TGTGCCAGCAGTTTAGAGGGGTTCCAGCCCCAGCATTTT
CASSLEGFQPQHF
>TRBJ1-1|NA|NA|TRBV10-1
TGCGCCAGCAGCCTTGGACCGTCCACTGAAGCTTTCTTT
CASSLGPSTEAFF
>TRBJ2-5|TRBD1|NA|TRBV10-3
TGTGCCAGTGGGACAGCTCAAGAGACCCAGTACTTC
CASGTAQETQYF
>TRBJ1-1|NA|few|TRBV5-1
TGCGCCAGCAGCTTGTGGGAGAGATCCACTGAAGCTTTCTTT
CASSLWERSTEAFF
>TRBJ1-2|NA|once|TRBV29-1
TGCAGCGTTTTGGAGAATAACTATGGCTACACCTTC
CSVLENNYGYTF
>TRBJ2-1|TRBD2|once|TRBV7-2
TGTGCCAGCAGCCTTGGACTAGTCGAGCAGTTCTTC
CASSLGLVEQFF
>TRBJ2-7|TRBD1|NA|TRBV5-1
TGCGCCAGCAATCCGGGACAGGCGACCTACGAGCAGTACTTC
CASNPGQATYEQYF
>TRBJ2-5|NA|NA|TRBV4-1
TGCGCCAGCAGCACCCCGGGACTTGTAGAGACCCAGTACTTC
CASSTPGLVETQYF
>TRBJ1-6|TRBD1|few|TRBV2
TGTGCCAGCAGTGAAGCTGGGACAGGGGCAAATAATTCACCCCTCCACTTT
CASSEAGTGANNSPLHF